This record concerns one T cell receptor beta chain sequence. This study enrolled people aged about 18 to 90 from about two dozen US geographic areas. Assignment of participants to cohorts was predicated upon participant-reported clinical history. Before being deemed recovered, Cohort 3 donors had two negative PCRs, clearance, or symptom resolution. The data were obtained in a study of blood T cell repertoires in COVID-19. Turning to the study itself: The cDNA or gDNA used as material had been derived from T cells, B-cell-depleted T cells, or PBMCs.

The method was immunoSEQ multiplex PCR; TCRdb's version includes in-frame clones alone and lacks a portion of them. The sample consists of more than 250,000 clones, 70% to 90% of them appearing once. CDR1 is WNHNN and CDR2 is SYGVQD in the germline V gene (reference sequence). This CDR3 region has 14 residues. V was shortened by 0 bases and J by 2 bases, with 8 bases between the two germline ends. The rearrangement joins TRBV10-1 to TRBJ2-7; no clear D gene. The origin of this receptor is a woman younger than 45 who had recovered from COVID-19. The sample was PBMCs or T cells enriched from blood (not recorded which). The CDR3 DNA reads TGCGCCAGCAGTGAGTCTGGCACAGCCTACGAGCAGTACTTC. This codes for CASSESGTAYEQYF.